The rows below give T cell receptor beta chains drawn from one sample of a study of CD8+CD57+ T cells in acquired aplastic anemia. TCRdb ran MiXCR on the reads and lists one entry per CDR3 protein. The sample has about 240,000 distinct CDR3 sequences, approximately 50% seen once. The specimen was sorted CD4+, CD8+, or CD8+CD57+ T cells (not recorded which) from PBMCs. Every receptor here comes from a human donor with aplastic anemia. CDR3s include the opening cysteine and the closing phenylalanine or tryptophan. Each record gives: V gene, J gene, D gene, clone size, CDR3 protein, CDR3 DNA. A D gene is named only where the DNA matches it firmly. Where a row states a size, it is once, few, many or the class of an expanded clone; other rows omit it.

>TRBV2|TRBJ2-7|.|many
CASSENLVNAEQYF
TGTGCCAGCAGTGAAAACCTAGTGAATGCCGAGCAGTACTTC
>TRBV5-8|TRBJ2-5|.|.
CASNDGIEWAQETQYF
TGTGCCAGCAACGATGGGATAGAATGGGCCCAAGAGACCCAGTACTTC
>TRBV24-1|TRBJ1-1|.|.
CATSDPGKGTEAFF
TGTGCCACCAGTGATCCAGGGAAGGGGACTGAAGCTTTCTTT
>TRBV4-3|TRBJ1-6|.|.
CASSQERGLRSSPLHF
TGCGCCAGCAGCCAAGAGAGGGGATTGAGGAGTTCACCCCTCCACTTT
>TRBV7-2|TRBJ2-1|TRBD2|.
CASSRTSGGFNEQFF
TGTGCCAGCAGCCGGACTAGCGGGGGGTTCAATGAGCAGTTCTTC
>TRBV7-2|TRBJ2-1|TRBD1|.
CASSLPGTGGNEQFF
TGTGCCAGCAGCCTACCCGGGACAGGGGGCAATGAGCAGTTCTTC
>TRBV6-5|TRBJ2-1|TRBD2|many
CASSYDGRDEQFF
TGTGCCAGCAGTTACGATGGGAGGGATGAGCAGTTCTTC
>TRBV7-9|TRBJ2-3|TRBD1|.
CASSSTGGADTQYF
TGTGCCAGCAGCTCGACAGGGGGCGCGGATACGCAGTATTTT
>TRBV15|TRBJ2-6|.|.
CATSSEQSSGANVLTF
TGTGCCACCAGCAGTGAACAGAGCTCTGGGGCCAACGTCCTGACTTTC
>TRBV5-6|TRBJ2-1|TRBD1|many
CASSKNRGTNNEQFF
TGTGCCAGCAGTAAGAACAGGGGAACTAACAATGAGCAGTTCTTC
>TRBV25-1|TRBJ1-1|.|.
CASSRGVVNTEAFF
TGTGCCAGCAGCCGAGGGGTTGTGAACACTGAAGCTTTCTTT
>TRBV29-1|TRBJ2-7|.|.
CSVWDGGHEQYF
TGCAGCGTTTGGGACGGGGGCCACGAGCAGTACTTC
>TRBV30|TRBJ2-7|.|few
CAWRSHRYEQYF
TGTGCCTGGAGGTCCCACCGCTACGAGCAGTACTTC
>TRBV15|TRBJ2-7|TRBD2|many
CATSRDTAGVIYEQYF
TGTGCCACCAGCAGAGATACGGCGGGGGTTATCTACGAGCAGTACTTC
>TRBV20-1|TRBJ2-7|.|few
CSANARESYEQYF
TGCAGTGCTAACGCGAGGGAGAGCTACGAGCAGTACTTC
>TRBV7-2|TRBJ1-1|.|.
CASTRGDFLNTEAFF
TGTGCCAGCACCCGAGGGGACTTCCTGAACACTGAAGCTTTCTTT
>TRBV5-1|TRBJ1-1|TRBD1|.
CASSDGQGGNTEAFF
TGCGCCAGCAGCGACGGACAGGGTGGGAACACTGAAGCCTTCTTT
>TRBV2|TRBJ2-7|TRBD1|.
CASSVRQGGKQYF
TGTGCCAGCAGTGTTAGACAGGGGGGCAAGCAGTACTTC
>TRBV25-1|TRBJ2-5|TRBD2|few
CASSDPTSVETQYF
TGTGCCAGCAGTGATCCGACTAGCGTGGAGACCCAGTACTTC
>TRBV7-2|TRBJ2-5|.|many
CASHKGSGQETQYF
TGTGCCAGCCACAAGGGAAGCGGGCAAGAGACCCAGTACTTC
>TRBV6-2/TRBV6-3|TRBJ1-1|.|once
CASSPSGNTEAFF
TGTGCCAGCAGTCCTTCAGGGAACACTGAAGCTTTCTTT
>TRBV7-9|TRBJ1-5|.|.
CASSPGVESEHF
TGCGCCAGCAGCCCGGGGGTCGAGTCCGAGCATTTT
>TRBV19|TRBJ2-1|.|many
CASSNVLSSYNEQFF
TGTGCCAGTAGTAACGTCCTGAGCTCCTACAATGAGCAGTTCTTC
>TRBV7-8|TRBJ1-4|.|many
CASSSARTHLNEKLFF
TGTGCCAGCAGCTCAGCTAGGACACATTTAAATGAAAAACTGTTTTTT
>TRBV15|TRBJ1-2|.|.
CATSRGGGAVYTF
TGTGCCACCAGCAGAGGGGGAGGGGCGGTCTACACCTTC
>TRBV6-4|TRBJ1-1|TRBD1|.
CASSERADRERNTEAFF
TGTGCCAGCAGTGAACGTGCAGACAGGGAGAGAAACACTGAAGCTTTCTTT
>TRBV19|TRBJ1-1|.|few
CASTRDTEAFF
TGTGCCAGTACCAGGGACACTGAAGCTTTCTTT
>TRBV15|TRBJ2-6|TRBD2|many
CATSRDGGAGANVLTF
TGTGCCACCAGCAGAGATGGGGGGGCTGGGGCCAACGTCCTGACTTTC
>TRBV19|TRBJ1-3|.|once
CASSISGANGNTIYF
TGTGCCAGTAGTATATCGGGGGCGAATGGAAACACCATATATTTT
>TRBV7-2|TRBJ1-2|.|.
CASSSRTHRDGYTF
TGTGCCAGCAGCTCCAGGACCCACAGGGATGGCTACACCTTC
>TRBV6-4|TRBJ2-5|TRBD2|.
CASSVTSGDLTETQYF
TGTGCCAGCAGTGTGACTAGCGGGGATTTAACAGAGACCCAGTACTTC
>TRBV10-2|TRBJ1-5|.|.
CASSEVRDPIRSNQPQHF
TGCGCCAGCAGTGAAGTCAGGGACCCAATTAGGAGCAATCAGCCCCAGCATTTT
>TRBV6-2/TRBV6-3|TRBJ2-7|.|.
CASSYEGLNYEQYF
TGTGCCAGCAGTTACGAAGGCCTTAACTACGAGCAGTACTTC
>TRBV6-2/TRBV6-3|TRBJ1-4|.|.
CASSYPLPSTNEKLFF
TGTGCCAGCAGTTACCCGCTGCCCTCAACTAATGAAAAACTGTTTTTT
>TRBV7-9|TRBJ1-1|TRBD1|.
CASSEEGATTMNTEAFF
TGTGCCAGCAGCGAAGAGGGGGCCACAACTATGAACACTGAAGCTTTCTTT
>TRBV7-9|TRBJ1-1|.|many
CASSQGVLEAFF
TGTGCCAGCAGCCAGGGCGTGCTTGAAGCTTTCTTT
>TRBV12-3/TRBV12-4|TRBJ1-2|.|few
CASNQRAGDGNYGYTF
TGTGCCAGCAACCAGCGAGCCGGGGACGGGAACTATGGCTACACCTTC
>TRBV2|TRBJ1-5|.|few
CASRTSGGGGNQPQHF
TGTGCCAGCAGGACTAGCGGGGGAGGGGGAAATCAGCCCCAGCATTTT
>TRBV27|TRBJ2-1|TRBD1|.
CASSLSRTGGYNEQFF
TGTGCCAGCAGTTTATCGAGGACAGGGGGTTACAATGAGCAGTTCTTC
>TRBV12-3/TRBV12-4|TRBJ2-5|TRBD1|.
CASSSTGFRTETQYF
TGTGCCAGCAGTTCGACAGGGTTTCGAACTGAGACCCAGTACTTC
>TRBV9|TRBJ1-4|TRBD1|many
CASSVGGQGVEKLFF
TGTGCCAGCAGCGTAGGGGGACAGGGAGTTGAAAAACTGTTTTTT
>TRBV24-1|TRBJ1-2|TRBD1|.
CASSRDSRYEQGIMDGYTF
TGTGCCAGCAGTAGGGACAGCCGGTACGAACAGGGGATAATGGATGGCTACACCTTC
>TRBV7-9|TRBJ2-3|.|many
CASSFPRGGASTDTQYF
TGTGCCAGCAGCTTTCCCCGAGGTGGGGCTAGCACAGATACGCAGTATTTT
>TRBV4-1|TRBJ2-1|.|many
CASSRTNEQFF
TGCGCCAGCAGCCGTACGAATGAGCAGTTCTTC
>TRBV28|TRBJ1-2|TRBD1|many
CASSLCEGQGLGYTF
TGTGCCAGCAGTTTATGCGAGGGACAGGGGCTCGGCTACACCTTC
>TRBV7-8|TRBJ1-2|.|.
CASSTGERVRGYTF
TGTGCCAGCAGCACCGGAGAAAGGGTACGGGGCTACACCTTC
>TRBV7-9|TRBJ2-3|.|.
CASSLSTGTDTQYF
TGTGCCAGCAGCCTTTCCACCGGCACAGATACGCAGTATTTT
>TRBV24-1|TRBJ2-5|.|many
CATSPRDGVDWETQYF
TGTGCCACCAGTCCGAGGGACGGAGTAGATTGGGAGACCCAGTACTTC
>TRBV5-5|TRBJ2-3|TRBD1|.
CASSPQRPGQDTQYF
TGCGCCAGCAGCCCCCAAAGGCCGGGACAGGATACGCAGTATTTT
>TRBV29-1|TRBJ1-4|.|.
CSVKTGSEKLFF
TGCAGCGTTAAAACAGGGTCTGAAAAACTGTTTTTT
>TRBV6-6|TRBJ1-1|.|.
CASSYVILQGGNTEAFF
TGTGCCAGCAGTTACGTAATTCTTCAGGGAGGGAACACTGAAGCTTTCTTT